This is a list of T cell receptor beta chains from one sample in a study of cytomegalovirus exposure and HLA in healthy donors. The data were produced by immunoSEQ multiplex PCR, yet TCRdb's version contains in-frame clones alone and is incomplete. The table records over 250,000 clones, 86% of them present only once. Sequencing was performed on PBMCs. The receptors come from a woman between 18 and 30 years old in good health and CMV-seronegative. CDR3s include the opening cysteine and the closing phenylalanine or tryptophan. A D gene is named only where the DNA matches it firmly. Rows give clone size only sometimes, using once, few, many, or a class for an expanded clone.

d_gene,j_gene,v_gene,abundance,CDR3aa,CDR3nt
NA,TRBJ2-7,TRBV30,NA,CAWSPGYEQYF,TGTGCCTGGAGTCCCGGTTACGAGCAGTACTTC
NA,TRBJ1-5,TRBV4-1,NA,CASSQDTGLSNQPQHF,TGCGCCAGCAGCCAAGACACAGGGCTTAGCAATCAGCCCCAGCATTTT
TRBD2,TRBJ2-1,TRBV5-4,once,CASSRTSGRSSYNEQFF,TGTGCCAGCAGCCGGACTAGCGGGAGGAGCTCCTACAATGAGCAGTTCTTC
TRBD1,TRBJ1-1,TRBV18,NA,CASSPPQGVLTEAFF,TGTGCCAGCTCACCACCGCAGGGGGTTCTCACTGAAGCTTTCTTT
TRBD1,TRBJ1-2,TRBV2,NA,CASSRQGDGYGYTF,TGTGCCAGCAGCAGACAGGGGGACGGCTATGGCTACACCTTC
TRBD1,TRBJ1-3,TRBV13,NA,CASSFRQGNSIYF,TGTGCCAGCAGCTTTAGACAGGGGAACTCCATATATTTT
NA,TRBJ2-7,TRBV27,NA,CASSSRLRDSQYF,TGTGCCAGCAGTTCCCGTCTCCGGGACTCGCAGTACTTC
TRBD2,TRBJ2-1,TRBV4-3,NA,CASSQERLAGRIYNEQFF,TGCGCCAGCAGCCAAGAGAGGCTAGCGGGGAGAATCTACAATGAGCAGTTCTTC
TRBD1,TRBJ2-3,TRBV29-1,NA,CSVEGYRGFTDTQYF,TGTAGCGTTGAAGGGTACAGGGGTTTCACAGATACGCAGTATTTT
TRBD1,TRBJ1-6,TRBV27,NA,CASSLWGQERYNSPLHF,TGTGCCAGCAGTTTATGGGGACAGGAACGCTATAATTCACCCCTCCACTTT
TRBD2,TRBJ2-7,TRBV11-3,NA,CASSLGGLAASYEQYF,TGTGCCAGCAGCTTAGGGGGACTAGCGGCATCCTACGAGCAGTACTTC
NA,TRBJ1-5,TRBV28,NA,CASSRGGGGQPQHF,TGTGCCAGCAGTCGTGGGGGGGGCGGGCAGCCCCAGCATTTT
NA,TRBJ2-7,TRBV5-1,NA,CASSLTPDSMAYEQYF,TGCGCCAGCAGCTTGACGCCGGACTCGATGGCCTACGAGCAGTACTTC
NA,TRBJ2-1,TRBV18,NA,CASSPSTAGLNEQFF,TGTGCCAGCTCCCCTTCGACGGCGGGGTTGAATGAGCAGTTCTTC
TRBD2,TRBJ2-4,TRBV7-9,once,CASSLLTSGRNIQYF,TGTGCCAGCAGCTTATTGACTAGCGGGAGAAACATTCAGTACTTC
NA,TRBJ1-5,TRBV6-5,NA,CASSYGQNNQPQHF,TGTGCCAGCAGTTACGGACAGAACAATCAGCCCCAGCATTTT
NA,TRBJ2-7,TRBV4-3,NA,CASSQDLPGSGRYEQYF,TGCGCCAGCAGCCAAGATCTTCCAGGAAGCGGCCGCTACGAGCAGTACTTC
TRBD2,TRBJ2-2,TRBV4-1,NA,CASSPLGGWNTGELFF,TGCGCCAGCAGCCCACTCGGGGGGTGGAACACCGGGGAGCTGTTTTTT
NA,TRBJ2-7,TRBV7-2,NA,CASSLQGGQTYEQYF,TGTGCCAGCAGCTTGCAGGGGGGACAGACCTACGAGCAGTACTTC
TRBD2,TRBJ2-7,TRBV4-2,NA,CASSQGSLAGGSYEQYF,TGTGCCAGCAGCCAAGGGTCCCTAGCGGGAGGCTCCTACGAGCAGTACTTC
NA,TRBJ2-5,TRBV6-5,NA,CASSLGGWETQYF,TGTGCCAGCAGTTTGGGGGGATGGGAGACCCAGTACTTC
NA,TRBJ2-7,TRBV27,NA,CASSHGANYEQYF,TGTGCCAGCAGTCATGGGGCGAACTACGAGCAGTACTTC
NA,TRBJ1-5,TRBV21-1,NA,CASSKFYGGGRGNQPQHF,TGTGCCAGCAGCAAATTTTACGGGGGGGGAAGGGGCAATCAGCCCCAGCATTTT
TRBD1,TRBJ1-4,TRBV2,once,CASRASTGRQGKLFF,TGTGCCAGCAGGGCTTCGACAGGGCGGCAGGGAAAACTGTTTTTT
NA,TRBJ2-2,TRBV7-2,NA,CASSSNRLVTGELFF,TGTGCCAGCAGCTCAAACCGACTAGTCACCGGGGAGCTGTTTTTT
TRBD1,TRBJ2-4,TRBV4-1,NA,CASSQGQGALSAQYF,TGCGCCAGCAGCCAAGGCCAGGGGGCCCTGAGTGCTCAGTACTTC
NA,TRBJ2-7,TRBV5-1,NA,CASSLPNSGLYEQYF,TGCGCCAGCAGCTTACCTAATTCGGGACTCTACGAGCAGTACTTC
NA,TRBJ1-2,TRBV13,NA,CASSLGQGRGYTF,TGTGCCAGCAGCTTAGGGCAGGGTAGGGGCTACACCTTC
NA,TRBJ2-7,TRBV6-4,once,CASSEDFGRNEQYF,TGTGCCAGCAGTGAAGACTTTGGAAGGAACGAGCAGTACTTC
TRBD1,TRBJ1-2,TRBV27,NA,CASSLSGTGVGYTF,TGTGCCAGCAGTTTATCCGGGACAGGGGTTGGCTACACCTTC
NA,TRBJ2-1,TRBV18,NA,CASSIQINEQFF,TGTGCCAGCTCAATACAGATCAATGAGCAGTTCTTC
NA,TRBJ1-5,TRBV6-6,once,CASSPRWGPDNQPQHF,TGTGCCAGCAGCCCACGTTGGGGGCCGGACAATCAGCCCCAGCATTTT
TRBD2,TRBJ2-5,TRBV7-3,few,CASSLRGFGLAGDQETQYF,TGTGCCAGCAGCCTAAGAGGTTTCGGTCTAGCGGGGGACCAAGAGACCCAGTACTTC
TRBD1,TRBJ1-5,TRBV7-2,NA,CASSLPGDSSGSRPQHF,TGTGCCAGCAGCTTACCCGGGGACAGCTCCGGGTCTCGGCCCCAGCATTTT
TRBD1,TRBJ1-5,TRBV10-3,NA,CAISEGQEGQPQHF,TGTGCCATCAGTGAAGGACAGGAGGGGCAGCCCCAGCATTTT
TRBD2,TRBJ2-1,TRBV4-2,NA,CASSQDPSGGRNEQFF,TGTGCCAGCAGCCAAGATCCTAGCGGGGGTAGGAATGAGCAGTTCTTC
NA,TRBJ2-7,TRBV10-1,NA,CASSESREDTEIEQYF,TGCGCCAGCAGTGAGTCGAGAGAGGACACGGAGATCGAGCAGTACTTC
TRBD2,TRBJ2-2,TRBV6-5,NA,CASRLGLAGAEELFF,TGTGCCAGCAGACTAGGACTAGCGGGAGCGGAGGAGCTGTTTTTT
NA,TRBJ2-3,TRBV7-6,NA,CASSLGSSSGTDTQYF,TGTGCCAGCAGCTTAGGTAGTTCTTCTGGCACAGATACGCAGTATTTT
TRBD1,TRBJ2-2,TRBV29-1,NA,CSVGGTGPNTGELFF,TGCAGCGTAGGGGGGACAGGCCCTAACACCGGGGAGCTGTTTTTT
NA,TRBJ2-1,TRBV4-3,NA,CASSQDTYYNEQFF,TGCGCCAGCAGCCAAGATACTTACTACAATGAGCAGTTCTTC
TRBD1,TRBJ1-1,TRBV27,NA,CASSLSKAQGVPEAFF,TGTGCCAGCAGTTTATCGAAAGCACAGGGGGTACCTGAAGCTTTCTTT
TRBD1,TRBJ2-7,TRBV4-1,NA,CASSVGQGSYEQYF,TGCGCCAGCAGCGTGGGACAGGGATCCTACGAGCAGTACTTC
TRBD2,TRBJ2-1,TRBV2,NA,CASSETGGGAHEQFF,TGTGCCAGCAGTGAGACGGGAGGAGGGGCCCATGAGCAGTTCTTC
NA,TRBJ2-7,TRBV11-3,NA,CASSLGPRSEQYF,TGTGCCAGCAGCCTAGGGCCGCGGAGCGAGCAGTACTTC
NA,TRBJ1-3,TRBV25-1,NA,CASSAAGSGNTIYF,TGTGCCAGCAGTGCTGCGGGCTCTGGAAACACCATATATTTT
NA,TRBJ1-2,TRBV19,NA,CASSRAGGYTF,TGTGCCAGTAGTCGGGCGGGGGGCTACACCTTC
NA,TRBJ2-2,TRBV5-1,NA,CASSLDPGANTGELFF,TGCGCCAGCAGCTTGGATCCGGGAGCGAACACCGGGGAGCTGTTTTTT
NA,TRBJ2-1,TRBV4-2,NA,CASSQWTVGLADNEQFF,TGTGCCAGCAGCCAATGGACCGTGGGTCTAGCCGACAATGAGCAGTTCTTC
NA,TRBJ1-2,TRBV6-5,NA,CASSYSSGRWGYTF,TGTGCCAGCAGTTACTCATCCGGTCGCTGGGGCTACACCTTC
TRBD2,TRBJ2-1,TRBV11-3,NA,CASSLSASGGQEQFF,TGTGCCAGCAGCTTATCGGCTAGCGGGGGACAGGAGCAGTTCTTC
NA,TRBJ2-1,TRBV29-1,NA,CSAGTGTSSYNEQFF,TGCAGCGCGGGGACAGGGACTAGCTCCTACAATGAGCAGTTCTTC
NA,TRBJ1-3,TRBV30,NA,CAWRGSGNTIYF,TGTGCCTGGAGGGGCAGCGGAAACACCATATATTTT
NA,TRBJ1-2,TRBV11-3,NA,CASSPPGHRSYGYTF,TGTGCCAGCAGCCCGCCCGGACATCGCTCTTATGGCTACACCTTC
TRBD2,TRBJ2-1,TRBV13,NA,CASSLARLAGGEQFF,TGTGCCAGCAGCTTGGCCCGACTAGCGGGGGGAGAGCAGTTCTTC
NA,TRBJ1-5,TRBV11-2,NA,CASSRGPVGQPQHF,TGTGCCAGCAGCCGTGGGCCAGTGGGTCAGCCCCAGCATTTT
NA,TRBJ1-2,TRBV30,NA,CAWSNTRYTF,TGTGCCTGGAGTAACACCCGATACACCTTC
TRBD2,TRBJ2-2,TRBV27,NA,CASSLASGDLTGELFF,TGTGCCAGCAGTTTGGCTAGCGGGGACCTCACCGGGGAGCTGTTTTTT